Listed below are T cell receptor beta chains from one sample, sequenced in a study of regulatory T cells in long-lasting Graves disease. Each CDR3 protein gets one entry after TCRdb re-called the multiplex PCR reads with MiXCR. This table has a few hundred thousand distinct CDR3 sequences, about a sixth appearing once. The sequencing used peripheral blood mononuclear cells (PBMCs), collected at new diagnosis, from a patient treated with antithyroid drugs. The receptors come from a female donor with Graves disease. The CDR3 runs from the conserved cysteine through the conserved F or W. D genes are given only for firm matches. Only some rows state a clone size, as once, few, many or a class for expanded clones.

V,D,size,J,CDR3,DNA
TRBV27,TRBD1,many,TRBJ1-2,CASSPGQADPRGYTF,TGTGCCAGCAGTCCGGGACAGGCTGACCCTCGTGGCTACACCTTC
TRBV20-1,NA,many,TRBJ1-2,CSVVDTRNYGYTF,TGCAGTGTTGTGGACACTCGTAACTATGGCTACACCTTC
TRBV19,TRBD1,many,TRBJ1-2,CASLAVRTGGDYGYTF,TGTGCCAGCCTGGCTGTTCGGACAGGGGGCGACTATGGCTACACCTTC
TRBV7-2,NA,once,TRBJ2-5,CASSWEAQYF,TGTGCCAGCAGCTGGGAGGCCCAGTACTTC
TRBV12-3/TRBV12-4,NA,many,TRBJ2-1,CASSREIHEQFF,TGTGCCAGCAGCCGGGAAATCCATGAGCAGTTCTTC
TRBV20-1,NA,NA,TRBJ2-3,CSAHRAGGSTDTQYF,TGCAGTGCCCACAGGGCTGGGGGTAGCACAGATACGCAGTATTTT
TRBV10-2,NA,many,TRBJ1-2,CASSGGPFYGYTF,TGCGCCAGCAGTGGGGGGCCGTTCTATGGCTACACCTTC
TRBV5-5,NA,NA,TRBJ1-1,CASSFYSTEAFF,TGTGCCAGCAGCTTTTATAGCACTGAAGCTTTCTTT
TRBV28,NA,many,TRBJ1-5,CASSLYRPINQPQHF,TGTGCCAGCAGTTTATACAGGCCTATCAATCAGCCCCAGCATTTT
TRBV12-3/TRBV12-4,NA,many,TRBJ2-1,CASRSTGMGNNEQFF,TGTGCCAGCAGGTCTACAGGGATGGGGAACAATGAGCAGTTCTTC
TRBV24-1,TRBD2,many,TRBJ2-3,CATQREAGMQYF,TGTGCCACCCAGCGGGAGGCAGGGATGCAGTATTTT
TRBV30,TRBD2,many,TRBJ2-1,CAWKEAGAGNEQFF,TGTGCCTGGAAGGAGGCGGGAGCTGGGAATGAGCAGTTCTTC
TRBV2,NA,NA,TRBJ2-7,CASSQPSRPYEQYF,TGTGCCAGCAGCCAACCCAGCAGACCCTACGAGCAGTACTTC
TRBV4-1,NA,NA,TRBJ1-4,CASRGNEKLFF,TGCGCCAGCAGGGGTAATGAAAAACTGTTTTTT
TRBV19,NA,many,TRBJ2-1,CASSRLTGDYNEQFF,TGTGCCAGTAGCCGGCTAACGGGAGATTACAATGAGCAGTTCTTC
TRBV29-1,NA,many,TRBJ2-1,CSGRHMGYNEQFF,TGCAGCGGCCGTCACATGGGGTACAATGAGCAGTTCTTC
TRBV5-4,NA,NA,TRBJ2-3,CASSLASSRGDTQYF,TGTGCCAGCAGCTTGGCCTCGTCGAGGGGAGATACGCAGTATTTT
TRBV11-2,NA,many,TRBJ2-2,CASSILAFTGELFF,TGTGCCAGCAGCATACTAGCTTTCACCGGGGAGCTGTTTTTT
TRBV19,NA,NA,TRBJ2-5,CASNRGGWLETQYF,TGTGCCAGTAATAGGGGTGGATGGTTAGAGACCCAGTACTTC
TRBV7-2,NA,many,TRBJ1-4,CASSLGGRGEKLFF,TGTGCCAGCAGCTTAGGCGGGCGAGGGGAAAAACTGTTTTTT
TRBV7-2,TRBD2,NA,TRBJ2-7,CASSFLGLAGDHEQYF,TGTGCCAGCAGCTTCCTCGGACTAGCGGGAGACCACGAGCAGTACTTC
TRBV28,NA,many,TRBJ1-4,CASSPQGSWGNEKLFF,TGTGCCAGCAGTCCGCAGGGATCGTGGGGTAATGAAAAACTGTTTTTT
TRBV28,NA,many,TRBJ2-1,CASRQTGEVEQFF,TGTGCCAGCAGGCAAACGGGGGAAGTTGAGCAGTTCTTC
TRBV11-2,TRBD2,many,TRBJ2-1,CASSRTSRNEQFF,TGTGCCAGCAGCCGGACTAGCCGGAATGAGCAGTTCTTC
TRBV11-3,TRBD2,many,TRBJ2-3,CASSTRTSGTPDTQYF,TGTGCCAGCAGCACCCGGACTAGCGGAACACCAGATACGCAGTATTTT
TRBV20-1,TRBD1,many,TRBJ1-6,CSAAGTGNSPLHF,TGCAGTGCTGCCGGGACAGGAAATTCACCCCTCCACTTT
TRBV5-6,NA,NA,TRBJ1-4,CASSLPPGEKLSF,TGTGCCAGCAGCCTGCCACCGGGGGAAAAACTGTCTTTT
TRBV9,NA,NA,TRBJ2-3,CASTPRAGINTDTQYF,TGTGCCAGCACCCCCCGGGCAGGGATAAACACAGATACGCAGTATTTT
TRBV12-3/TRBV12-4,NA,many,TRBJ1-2,CASREKGSYGYTF,TGTGCCAGCAGAGAAAAGGGGAGTTATGGCTACACCTTC
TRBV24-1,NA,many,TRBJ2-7,CATSDPRQDYEQYF,TGTGCCACCAGTGATCCCCGACAGGACTACGAGCAGTACTTC
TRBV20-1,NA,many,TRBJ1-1,CSSRRNTEAFF,TGCAGTTCCAGGAGAAACACTGAAGCTTTCTTT
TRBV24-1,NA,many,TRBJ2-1,CATSDASRRAYNEQFF,TGTGCCACCAGTGACGCGTCTAGAAGAGCGTACAATGAGCAGTTCTTC
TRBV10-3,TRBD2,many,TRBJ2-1,CAISESAGGHEQFF,TGTGCCATCAGTGAGTCTGCGGGAGGGCATGAGCAGTTCTTC
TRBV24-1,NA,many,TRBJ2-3,CATSDTKRGITDTQYF,TGTGCCACCAGTGATACCAAGCGAGGGATCACAGATACGCAGTATTTT
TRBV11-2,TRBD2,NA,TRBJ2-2,CASSQDLERERTGELFF,TGCGCCAGCAGCCAAGATTTAGAGCGGGAGAGGACCGGGGAGCTGTTTTTT
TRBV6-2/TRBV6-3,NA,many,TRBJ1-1,CASSYSNTEAFF,TGTGCCAGCAGTTACTCTAACACTGAAGCTTTCTTT
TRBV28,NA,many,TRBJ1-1,CASSLSGGFTEAFF,TGTGCCAGCAGTTTATCCGGGGGCTTCACTGAAGCTTTCTTT
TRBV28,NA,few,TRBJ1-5,CASSFRRQVTNQPQHF,TGTGCCAGCAGTTTCCGGCGACAGGTCACCAATCAGCCCCAGCATTTT
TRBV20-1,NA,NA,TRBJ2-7,CSAPSQASEQYF,TGCAGTGCACCCTCCCAAGCCTCGGAGCAGTACTTC